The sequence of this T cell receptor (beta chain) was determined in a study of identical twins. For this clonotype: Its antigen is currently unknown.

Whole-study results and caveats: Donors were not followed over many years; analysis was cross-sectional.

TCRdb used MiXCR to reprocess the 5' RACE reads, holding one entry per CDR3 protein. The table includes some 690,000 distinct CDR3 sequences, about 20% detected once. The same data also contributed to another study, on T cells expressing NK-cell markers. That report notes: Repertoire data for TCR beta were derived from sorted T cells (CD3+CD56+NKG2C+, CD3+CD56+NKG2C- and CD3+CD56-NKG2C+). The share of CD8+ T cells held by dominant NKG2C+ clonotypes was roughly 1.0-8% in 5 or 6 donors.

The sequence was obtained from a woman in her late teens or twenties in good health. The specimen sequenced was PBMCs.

The CDR3 protein is CASSQNEAGELFF. The CDR3 DNA sequence: TGTGCCAGCAGCCAGAACGAGGCCGGGGAGCTGTTTTTT. The chain links TRBV14 to TRBJ2-2, with D hard to call. CDR1 is SGHDN, CDR2 FVKESK, per germline. V was trimmed by 3 bases and J by 6 bases, leaving 8 bases between them. The CDR3 runs 13 residues.